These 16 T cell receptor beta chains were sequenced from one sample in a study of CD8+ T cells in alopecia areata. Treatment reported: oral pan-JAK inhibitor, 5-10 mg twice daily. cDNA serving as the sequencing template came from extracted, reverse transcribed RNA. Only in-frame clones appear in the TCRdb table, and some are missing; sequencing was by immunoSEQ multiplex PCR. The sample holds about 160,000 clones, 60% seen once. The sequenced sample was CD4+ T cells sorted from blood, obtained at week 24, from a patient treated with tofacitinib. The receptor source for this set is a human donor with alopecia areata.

The CDR3 region is CASSLRQPSTDTQYF. The CDR3 DNA reads as TGTGCCAGCAGTTTGCGGCAGCCTAGCACAGATACGCAGTATTTT. This chain links TRBV27 with TRBJ2-3; D gene ambiguous. Looked up from germline, CDR1 is MNHEY and CDR2 is SMNVEV (reference sequence). Trimming stripped 3 bases from V and 0 bases from J, with 10 bases between. The CDR3 runs to 15 residues.

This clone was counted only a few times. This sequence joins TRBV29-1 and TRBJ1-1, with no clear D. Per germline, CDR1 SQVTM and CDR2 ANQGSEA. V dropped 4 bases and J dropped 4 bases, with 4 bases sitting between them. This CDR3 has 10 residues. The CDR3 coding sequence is TGCAGCGTTGTATTCACTGAAGCTTTCTTT. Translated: CSVVFTEAFF. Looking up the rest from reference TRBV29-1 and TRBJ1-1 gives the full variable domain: SAVISQKPSRDICQRGTSLTIQCQVDSQVTMMFWYRQQPGQSLTLIATANQGSEATYESGFVIDKFPISRPNLTFSTLTVSNMSPEDSSIYLCSVVFTEAFFGQGTRLTVV.

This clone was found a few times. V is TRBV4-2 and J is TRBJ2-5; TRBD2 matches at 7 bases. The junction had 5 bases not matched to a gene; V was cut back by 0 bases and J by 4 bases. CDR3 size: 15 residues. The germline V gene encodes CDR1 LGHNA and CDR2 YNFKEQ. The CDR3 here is CASSQEGGRGETQYF. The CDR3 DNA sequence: TGTGCCAGCAGCCAAGAAGGAGGGAGGGGAGAGACCCAGTACTTC.

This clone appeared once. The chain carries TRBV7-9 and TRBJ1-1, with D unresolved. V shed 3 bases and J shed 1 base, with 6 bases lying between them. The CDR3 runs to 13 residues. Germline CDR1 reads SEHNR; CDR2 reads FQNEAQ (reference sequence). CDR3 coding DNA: TGTGCCAGCAGCTTGAAAGCGAACACTGAAGCTTTCTTT. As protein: CASSLKANTEAFF.

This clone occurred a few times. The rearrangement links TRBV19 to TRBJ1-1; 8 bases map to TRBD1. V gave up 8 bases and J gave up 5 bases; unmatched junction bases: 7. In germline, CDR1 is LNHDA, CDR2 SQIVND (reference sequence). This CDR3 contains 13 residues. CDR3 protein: CASQGARDTEAFF. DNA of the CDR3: TGTGCCAGTCAGGGGGCTAGGGATACTGAAGCTTTCTTT.

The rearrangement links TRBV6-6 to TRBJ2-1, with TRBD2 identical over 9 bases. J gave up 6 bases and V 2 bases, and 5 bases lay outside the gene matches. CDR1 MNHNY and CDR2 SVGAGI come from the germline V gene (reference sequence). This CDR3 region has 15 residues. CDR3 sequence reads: CASSYVAGGGNEQFF. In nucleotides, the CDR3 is TGTGCCAGCAGTTACGTGGCGGGGGGGGGCAATGAGCAGTTCTTC.

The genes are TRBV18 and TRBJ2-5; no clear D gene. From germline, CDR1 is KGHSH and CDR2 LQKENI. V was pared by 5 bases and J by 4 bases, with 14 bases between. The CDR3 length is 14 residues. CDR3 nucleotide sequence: TGTGCCAGCTCAAAATCTTACGGCTCAGAGACCCAGTACTTC. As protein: CASSKSYGSETQYF. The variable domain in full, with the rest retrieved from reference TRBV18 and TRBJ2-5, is NAGVMQNPRHLVRRRGQEARLRCSPMKGHSHVYWYRQLPEEGLKFMVYLQKENIIDESGMPKERFSAEFPKEGPSILRIQQVVRGDSAAYFCASSKSYGSETQYFGPGTRLLVL.

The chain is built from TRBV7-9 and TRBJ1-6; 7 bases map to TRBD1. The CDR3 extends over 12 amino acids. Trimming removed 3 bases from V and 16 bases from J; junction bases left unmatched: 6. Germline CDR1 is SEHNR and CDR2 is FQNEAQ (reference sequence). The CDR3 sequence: CASSFADRSLHF. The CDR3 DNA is TGTGCCAGCAGCTTTGCGGACAGGAGTCTCCACTTT.

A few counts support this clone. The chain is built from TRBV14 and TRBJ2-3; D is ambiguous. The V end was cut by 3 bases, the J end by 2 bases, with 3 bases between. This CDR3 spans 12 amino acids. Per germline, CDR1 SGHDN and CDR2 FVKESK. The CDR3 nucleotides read TGTGCCAGCAGCCATACCACAGATACGCAGTATTTT. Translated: CASSHTTDTQYF. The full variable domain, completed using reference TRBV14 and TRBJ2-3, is EAGVTQFPSHSVIEKGQTVTLRCDPISGHDNLYWYRRVMGKEIKFLLHFVKESKQDESGMPNNRFLAERTGGTYSTLKVQPAELEDSGVYFCASSHTTDTQYFGPGTRLTVL.

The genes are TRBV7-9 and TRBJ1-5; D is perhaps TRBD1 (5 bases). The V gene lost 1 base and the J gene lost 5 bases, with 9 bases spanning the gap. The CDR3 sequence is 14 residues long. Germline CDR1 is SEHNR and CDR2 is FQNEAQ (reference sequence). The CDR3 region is CASSLGTRDQPQHF. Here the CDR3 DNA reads TGTGCCAGCAGCTTAGGGACACGGGATCAGCCCCAGCATTTT.

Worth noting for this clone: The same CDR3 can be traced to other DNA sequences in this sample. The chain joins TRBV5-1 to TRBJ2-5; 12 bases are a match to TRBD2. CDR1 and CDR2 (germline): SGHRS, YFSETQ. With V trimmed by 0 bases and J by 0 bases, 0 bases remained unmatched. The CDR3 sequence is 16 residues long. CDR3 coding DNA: TGCGCCAGCAGCTTGGGGACTAGCGGGAACCAAGAGACCCAGTACTTC. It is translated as CASSLGTSGNQETQYF.

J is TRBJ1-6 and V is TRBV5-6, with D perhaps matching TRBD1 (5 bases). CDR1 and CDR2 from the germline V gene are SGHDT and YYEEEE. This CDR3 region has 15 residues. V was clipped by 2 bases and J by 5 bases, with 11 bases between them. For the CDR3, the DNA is TGTGCCAGCAGCTTCACGGGACGAAATAATTCACCCCTCCACTTT. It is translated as CASSFTGRNNSPLHF.

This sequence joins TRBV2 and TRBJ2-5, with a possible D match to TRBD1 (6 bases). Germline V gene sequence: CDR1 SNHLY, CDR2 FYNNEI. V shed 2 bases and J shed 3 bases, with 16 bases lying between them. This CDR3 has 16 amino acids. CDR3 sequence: CASSERHFGQKETQYF. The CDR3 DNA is TGTGCCAGCAGTGAAAGGCACTTCGGACAGAAAGAGACCCAGTACTTC.

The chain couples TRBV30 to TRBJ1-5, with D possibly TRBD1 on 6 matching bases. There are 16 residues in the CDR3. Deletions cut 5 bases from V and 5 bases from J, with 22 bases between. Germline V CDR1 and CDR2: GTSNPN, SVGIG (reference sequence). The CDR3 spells CAWDHRDILPHQPQHF. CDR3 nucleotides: TGTGCCTGGGATCACCGGGACATCCTCCCGCATCAGCCCCAGCATTTT.

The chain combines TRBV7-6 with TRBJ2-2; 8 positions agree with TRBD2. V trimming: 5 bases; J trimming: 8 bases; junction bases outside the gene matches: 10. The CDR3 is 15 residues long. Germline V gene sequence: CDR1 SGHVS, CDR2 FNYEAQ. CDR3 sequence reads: CASSLQAGGAGELFF. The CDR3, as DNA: TGTGCCAGCAGCCTACAGGCGGGGGGCGCTGGGGAGCTGTTTTTT.

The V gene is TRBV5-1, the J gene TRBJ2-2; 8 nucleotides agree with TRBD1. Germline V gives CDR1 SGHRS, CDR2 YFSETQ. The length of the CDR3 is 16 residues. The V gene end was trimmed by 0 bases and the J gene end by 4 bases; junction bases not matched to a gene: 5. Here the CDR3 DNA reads TGCGCCAGCAGCTTGGCCGGAGACAGGGGCACCGGGGAGCTGTTTTTT. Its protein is CASSLAGDRGTGELFF.